These 21 T cell receptor beta chains were all obtained from the same sample, sequenced in a study of T-cell memory formation after mild COVID-19. MiXCR was run by TCRdb on the 5' RACE reads, yielding one entry per CDR3 protein. The sample contains about 290,000 distinct CDR3 sequences, approximately 18% of which appear only once. Sequenced input: PBMCs or a T cell subset sorted from them (not recorded which). The receptors come from a man aged 18-30 years who had mild COVID-19 (a few samples of this study predate the infection). Cell type and time point are not known.

This clonotype has a handful of counts. The chain is built from TRBV6-5 and TRBJ2-2; TRBD1 is a possible D gene (5 bases). Germline lookup yields CDR1 MNHEY and CDR2 SVGAGI. This CDR3 region has 16 residues. V dropped 0 bases and J dropped 2 bases, with 10 bases sitting between them. The CDR3 DNA follows: TGTGCCAGCAGTTACTCCAGACAGAGTAACACCGGGGAGCTGTTTTTT. Encoded protein: CASSYSRQSNTGELFF.

DNA for the CDR3: TGCGCCAGCAGATCATTTGGGGGAAACACTGAAGCTTTCTTT. It specifies CASRSFGGNTEAFF. The chain is built from TRBV5-1 and TRBJ1-1; D is possibly TRBD1 (5 bases). The CDR3 runs 14 residues. V dropped 5 bases and J dropped 2 bases, with 13 bases sitting between them. Germline V gives CDR1 SGHRS, CDR2 YFSETQ.

This chain connects TRBV6-6 to TRBJ2-7; perhaps D is TRBD1 or TRBD2 (5 bases each). Germline values: CDR1 MNHNY, CDR2 SVGAGI (reference sequence). This CDR3 has 15 residues. The V and J ends lost 5 bases and 2 bases respectively, with 16 bases between them. This CDR3 reads CASSAPGSVPYEQYF. The CDR3 DNA follows: TGTGCCAGCAGTGCCCCAGGGAGTGTGCCCTACGAGCAGTACTTC.

The chain has TRBV10-3 and TRBJ2-3; possible D gene TRBD1, 6 bases. The germline V and J ends were trimmed by 5 bases and 2 bases, with 11 bases remaining between them. This CDR3 is built from 14 residues. Germline CDR1 is ENHRY and CDR2 is SYGVKD. The CDR3 DNA is TGTGCCATCAGTCTGACAGGAAACACAGATACGCAGTATTTT. Protein sequence: CAISLTGNTDTQYF.

The DNA of the CDR3 is TGTGCCAGCAGTTTAACTCGGACAGGAGGGGAGACCCAGTACTTC. This sequence encodes CASSLTRTGGETQYF. The genes are TRBV27 and TRBJ2-5, with a possible D match to TRBD1 (7 bases). This CDR3 region has 15 residues. Trimming stripped 2 bases from V and 5 bases from J, with 15 bases between. Per the germline V gene, CDR1 is MNHEY and CDR2 is SMNVEV (reference sequence).

The CDR3 DNA reads TGCGCCAGCAGCCTAGTGGGAGAGGGGGCAACCTATAATTCACCCCTCCACTTT. It translates to CASSLVGEGATYNSPLHF. The genes are TRBV4-1 and TRBJ1-6; 7 bases fit TRBD1. The CDR3 contains 18 residues. The germline V gene has CDR1 MGHRA and CDR2 YSYEKL. The J segment lost 2 bases and the V segment lost 4 bases, leaving 11 bases of the junction unmatched.

The V call is TRBV7-2, the J call TRBJ2-1, with D possibly matching TRBD2 (6 bases). The CDR3 extends over 12 amino acids. V shed 9 bases and J shed 6 bases, with 12 bases lying between them. The germline CDR1 and CDR2 sequences are SGHTA and FQGNSA. The CDR3 here is CASRGTFNEQFF. The DNA of the CDR3 is TGTGCCAGTCGCGGGACCTTCAATGAGCAGTTCTTC.

This clonotype was observed a few times. V gene TRBV4-2 combines with J gene TRBJ1-1; D is unclear. In germline, CDR1 is LGHNA, CDR2 YNFKEQ. V lost 0 bases and J lost 8, with 10 bases in between. This CDR3 is 13 amino acids long. This chain's CDR3 is CASSQDRVGEAFF. CDR3 bases: TGTGCCAGCAGCCAAGATAGGGTCGGGGAAGCTTTCTTT.

This clonotype was seen only a few times. CDR3 sequence: CASSLQGANTF. As DNA, the CDR3 is TGTGCCAGCAGCTTACAGGGGGCTAACACCTTC. The chain combines TRBV11-2 with TRBJ1-2; 8 bases map to TRBD1. Per the germline V gene, CDR1 is SGHAT and CDR2 is FQNNGV. V shed 2 bases and J 12 bases; nucleotides not matched to a gene: 2. This CDR3 region has 11 residues. Combining the CDR3 with reference TRBV11-2 and TRBJ1-2 gives the whole variable domain EAGVAQSPRYKIIEKRQSVAFWCNPISGHATLYWYQQILGQGPKLLIQFQNNGVVDDSQLPKDRFSAERLKGVDSTLKIQPAKLEDSAVYLCASSLQGANTFGSGTRLTVV.

The V gene is TRBV11-2, the J gene TRBJ2-1; 9 bases fit TRBD2. Germline CDR1 reads SGHAT; CDR2 reads FQNNGV. J was trimmed by 9 bases and V by 0 bases; bases with no gene match: 6. This CDR3 has 15 amino acids. The CDR3: CASSLEPSGAREQFF. The CDR3 DNA reads TGTGCCAGCAGCTTAGAGCCTAGCGGGGCACGTGAGCAGTTCTTC.

The chain carries TRBV6-5 and TRBJ2-7; D may be TRBD2 (6 bases). In germline, CDR1 is MNHEY, CDR2 SVGAGI. CDR3 size: 14 residues. V lost 2 bases and J 1 base, leaving 9 bases between the germline ends. This CDR3 reads CASSYDAGSYEQYV. The CDR3 DNA reads TGTGCCAGCAGTTACGATGCGGGATCCTACGAGCAGTACGTC.

The rearrangement links TRBV4-1 to TRBJ2-1; 8 positions match TRBD2. With V trimmed by 5 bases and J by 0 bases, 9 bases remained unmatched. Looked up from germline, CDR1 is MGHRA and CDR2 is YSYEKL. The length of the CDR3 is 17 residues. The CDR3 DNA reads TGCGCCAGCAGCGTGAGAGCGGGGGCCAACTCCTACAATGAGCAGTTCTTC. It specifies CASSVRAGANSYNEQFF.

This clonotype has only a few counts. The V call is TRBV25-1, the J call TRBJ2-5; 8 bases match TRBD1. The CDR3 sequence is 13 residues long. Losses at the gene ends were 7 bases for V and 3 bases for J; bases not matched to a gene: 4. Per germline, CDR1 MGHDK and CDR2 SYGVNS. The CDR3 sequence: CASTEDREETQYF. Written as DNA, the CDR3 is TGTGCCAGCACTGAGGACAGGGAAGAGACCCAGTACTTC.

The J gene is TRBJ1-1, the V gene TRBV7-9, with unresolved D. This CDR3 spans 15 amino acids. Germline V lookup: CDR1 SEHNR, CDR2 FQNEAQ (reference sequence). The germline V and J ends were trimmed by 1 base and 0 bases, with 9 bases remaining between them. The CDR3 spells CASSLVPDLNTEAFF. For the CDR3, the DNA is TGTGCCAGCAGCTTAGTTCCGGACCTGAACACTGAAGCTTTCTTT.

This clonotype was seen repeatedly, ten times or more. The gene calls are TRBV4-2 and TRBJ1-1; D might be TRBD1 (6 bases). Germline CDR1 is LGHNA and CDR2 is YNFKEQ. The CDR3 spans 13 residues. Trimming took off 1 base at V and 8 bases at J, with 11 bases between the two ends. CDR3 loop: CASSQGEQGEAFF. CDR3 DNA: TGTGCCAGCAGCCAAGGTGAGCAGGGGGAAGCTTTCTTT.

This clonotype was observed a few times. This chain uses TRBV7-2 with TRBJ2-1, with 8 bases lining up with TRBD2. V shed 1 base and J 6 bases; nucleotides not matched to a gene: 14. The CDR3 length is 18 residues. Germline loops: CDR1 SGHTA, CDR2 FQGNSA. The CDR3 loop is CASSLDPQLAVYVNEQFF. The CDR3 DNA is TGTGCCAGCAGCTTAGACCCACAACTAGCGGTATATGTCAATGAGCAGTTCTTC.

The chain recombines TRBV4-1 with TRBJ1-5, with unresolved D. The CDR3 contains 16 residues. Trimming removed 4 bases at V and 2 bases at J, with 15 bases between. Germline CDR1 and CDR2: MGHRA and YSYEKL. The CDR3 reads CASSPGRVYGNQPQHF. DNA for the CDR3: TGCGCCAGCAGCCCCGGACGGGTATACGGCAATCAGCCCCAGCATTTT.

This clonotype occurred once. This chain links TRBV10-3 with TRBJ2-7; D unresolved. There are 13 residues in the CDR3. V lost 4 bases to trimming and J lost 3 bases, with 10 bases between them. The germline V gene encodes CDR1 ENHRY and CDR2 SYGVKD. The CDR3 sequence is CAISAVRIYEQYF. In nucleotides, the CDR3 is TGTGCCATCAGTGCAGTTAGGATCTACGAGCAGTACTTC.

V is TRBV7-9 and J is TRBJ2-5, with a tentative D call TRBD1 (5 bases). With 6 bases removed from V and 5 bases from J, the gap between germline ends came to 13 bases. The V gene's germline CDR1 is SEHNR and CDR2 FQNEAQ (reference sequence). The length of the CDR3 is 13 residues. CDR3 amino acids: CASRQQGMETQYF. The CDR3 DNA reads TGTGCCAGCAGGCAGCAGGGAATGGAGACCCAGTACTTC.

This clonotype was observed a handful of times. The chain couples TRBV7-2 to TRBJ2-4, with D perhaps matching TRBD2 (7 bases). Trimming stripped 1 base from V and 8 bases from J, with 15 bases between. Germline loops: CDR1 SGHTA, CDR2 FQGNSA. The CDR3 loop spans 15 amino acids. CDR3 DNA: TGTGCCAGCAGCTTAGTAGTGCAGGGGAGGGACATTCAGTACTTC. Amino acids: CASSLVVQGRDIQYF.

The genes are TRBV7-2 and TRBJ2-3; the match to TRBD2 covers 9 bases. This CDR3 comprises 16 residues. Trimming at V came to 2 bases and at J to 2 bases, leaving 5 bases not matched to a gene. The V gene's germline CDR1 is SGHTA and CDR2 FQGNSA. The CDR3 sequence: CASSLRLAGTTDTQYF. The CDR3 coding sequence is TGTGCCAGCAGCTTAAGGCTAGCGGGGACCACAGATACGCAGTATTTT.